This T cell receptor beta chain comes out of a study of lymphopenia after photon versus proton radiotherapy. Libraries were prepared by immunoSEQ multiplex PCR; TCRdb keeps only in-frame clonotypes and omits some of them. Counted here are tens of thousands of clones, 65% to 85% occurring once; the ten biggest clones make up over 1.3%. CDR1 is SGHTA and CDR2 is FQGNSA in the germline V gene. The V gene end was trimmed by 5 bases and the J gene end by 7 bases; junction bases not matched to a gene: 11. The CDR3 contains 15 residues. Study results and limitations: Under photons, naive T cells and diversity fell while effector/memory populations rose.

On this clone itself: Its antigen remains unknown.

The genes are TRBV7-2 and TRBJ1-2, with TRBD1 identical over 9 bases. The receptor's source is a man in his fifties or sixties with pancreatic cancer. The sample consisted of peripheral blood, taken from a patient treated with proton-based radiotherapy. This CDR3 reads CASSRGWDRVSGYTF. The DNA for the CDR3 is TGTGCCAGCAGCCGCGGGTGGGACAGGGTTAGTGGCTACACCTTC.